The 7 T cell receptor beta chains in this list originate from one sample, sequenced in a study of T cells in women clearing cervical HPV infection. Data came from immunoSEQ multiplex PCR; TCRdb stores just in-frame clones and leaves some out. Across 7,500 to 10,000 clones, the top ten clones capture 7.5% to 8.5% of the sample. Material for sequencing was blood buffy coat. These receptors originate from a woman between 18 and 70 years old with a cervical HPV16 infection that either progressed to CIN3+ or cleared (not recorded which).

Turning to this clone: The read finishes 3 residues shy of the CDR3 end, and the germline J gene is used to complete it. V is TRBV20-1 and J is TRBJ2-5; the match to TRBD2 covers 15 bases. After removal of 1 base from V and 2 bases from J, the junction contained 2 bases not matched to a gene. CDR3 length equals 16 residues. Germline V gene lookup returns CDR1 DFQATT and CDR2 SNEGSKA (reference sequence). The CDR3 protein is CSARGGTSGGQETQYF. Incomplete CDR3 DNA: TGCAGTGCTAGAGGGGGGACTAGCGGGGGGCAAGAGACC.

As regards this clone: The sequence runs out 3 residues before the end of the CDR3; the remainder is reconstructed from the germline J gene. The genes are TRBV12-3 or TRBV12-4 and TRBJ2-1; perhaps TRBD2 as D (7 bases). The CDR3 extends over 16 amino acids. Trimming shortened V by 6 bases and J by 7 bases, and 22 bases separated the two germline ends. The CDR3 spells CASSPRTRGVKNEQFF. The covered CDR3 bases are TGTGCCAGCAGCCCCCGGACTAGGGGGGTAAAAAATGAG.

Worth noting for this clone: The read comes to an end 3 residues before the CDR3 does, leaving the germline J gene to fill in the end. This chain links TRBV7-8 with TRBJ1-1, with D tentatively TRBD1 (6 bases). The CDR3 has 14 residues. Germline V gives CDR1 SGHVS, CDR2 FQNEAQ. The V and J ends lost 3 bases and 1 base respectively, with 9 bases between them. The DNA read from the CDR3 is TGTGCCAGCAGCTTCCCAGGGGCGAACACTGAA. Its translation is CASSFPGANTE. The CDR3 in its entirety is CASSFPGANTEAFF.

On this clone itself: The read ends 3 residues shy of where the CDR3 ends; the end is completed using the germline J gene. The genes are TRBV14 and TRBJ1-2; perhaps TRBD1 as D (6 bases). Germline CDR1 SGHDN, CDR2 FVKESK. Between the trimmed V and J ends, which lost 3 bases and 3 bases, there was a span of 11 bases. The CDR3 covers 14 residues. The CDR3 is CASSQDQGYYGYTF. The CDR3 bases that were read are TGTGCCAGCAGCCAGGATCAGGGGTACTATGGC. The entire variable domain, with the rest obtained from reference TRBV14 and TRBJ1-2, is as follows: EAGVTQFPSHSVIEKGQTVTLRCDPISGHDNLYWYRRVMGKEIKFLLHFVKESKQDESGMPNNRFLAERTGGTYSTLKVQPAELEDSGVYFCASSQDQGYYGYTFGSGTRLTVV.

Judged by frequency, this clone is medium-sized. The CDR3 end falls 3 residues outside the read, so it is completed with the germline J gene. The chain uses TRBV9 and TRBJ2-5, with 9 bases that match TRBD2. CDR1 and CDR2 from the germline V gene are SGDLS and YYNGEE. The CDR3 is made up of 17 amino acids. V shed 4 bases and J 2 bases; nucleotides not matched to a gene: 12. The CDR3 protein is CASSPRRGGPLQETQYF. The part of the CDR3 DNA that was read is TGTGCCAGCAGCCCCAGGCGGGGGGGCCCATTACAAGAGACC.

Note on this clone: Coverage ceases 3 residues before the CDR3 finishes, and the germline J gene fills in the end. The chain is built from TRBV6-2 or TRBV6-3 and TRBJ2-1; weak D call: TRBD1 (6 bases). The CDR3 has 13 residues. Looked up from germline, CDR1 is MNHEY and CDR2 is SVGEGT. Trimming took 9 bases from V and 4 from J, leaving 13 bases between them. The CDR3 protein is CASAGTLYNEQFF. CDR3 DNA (partial): TGTGCCAGTGCCGGGACACTTTACAATGAG.

Concerning this clone itself: The sequenced fragment ends 3 residues before the CDR3 boundary, so the rest is inferred from the germline J gene. J is TRBJ2-1 and V is TRBV7-3; TRBD2 agrees at 11 bases. After removal of 1 base from V and 5 bases from J, the junction contained 10 bases not matched to a gene. The CDR3 runs 18 residues. CDR1 is SGHTA and CDR2 is FQGTGA in the germline V gene. The sequenced CDR3 bases are TGTGCCAGCAGCTTAAATAGGGCGAGACTAGCGGGGAACAATGAG. Residues: CASSLNRARLAGNNE. The entire CDR3 is CASSLNRARLAGNNEQFF.